This T cell receptor beta chain was identified in a study of shared clonotypes between healthy human individuals. Each of the donors was a healthy adult who was HIV-negative and had not had a recent acute infection or vaccination. Everyone who donated was a Caucasian adult who lived in Nashville, Tennessee. Assay: immunoSEQ multiplex PCR; the TCRdb copy retains only in-frame clones and omits some. The sample records 2 million to 2.5 million clones, around 95% being singletons. The CDR3 loop spans 13 amino acids. The germline V gene has CDR1 SQVTM and CDR2 ANQGSEA. V shed 5 bases and J shed 4 bases, with 11 bases lying between them.

The specimen was naive CD4+ T cells sorted from blood. This sample's subset: CD45RA+ positively selected. This chain joins TRBV29-1 and TRBJ2-2, with D maybe TRBD1 (5 bases). This sequence was found in a man aged 18 to 30 in good health. The CDR3 DNA reads TGCAGCGTTAACGACAGCCCCACCGGGGAGCTGTTTTTT. As protein: CSVNDSPTGELFF.